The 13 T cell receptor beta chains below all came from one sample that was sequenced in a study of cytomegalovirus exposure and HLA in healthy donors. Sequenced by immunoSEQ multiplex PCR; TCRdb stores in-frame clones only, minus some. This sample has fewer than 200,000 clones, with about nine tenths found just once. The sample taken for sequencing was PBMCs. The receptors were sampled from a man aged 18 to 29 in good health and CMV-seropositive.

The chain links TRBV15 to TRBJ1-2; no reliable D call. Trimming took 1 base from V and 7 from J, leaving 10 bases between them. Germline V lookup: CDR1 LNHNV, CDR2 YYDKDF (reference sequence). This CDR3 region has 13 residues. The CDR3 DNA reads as TGTGCCACCAGCAGAGTCGAGGGATTTGGCTACACCTTC. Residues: CATSRVEGFGYTF.

The CDR3 is CASSLHKGETQYF. CDR3 coding DNA: TGTGCCAGCAGTTTACACAAGGGGGAGACCCAGTACTTC. The chain carries TRBV27 and TRBJ2-5; possibly TRBD1 for D (5 bases). The CDR3 runs to 13 residues. V lost 2 bases and J 5 bases, leaving 9 bases between the germline ends. CDR1 MNHEY and CDR2 SMNVEV come from the germline V gene (reference sequence).

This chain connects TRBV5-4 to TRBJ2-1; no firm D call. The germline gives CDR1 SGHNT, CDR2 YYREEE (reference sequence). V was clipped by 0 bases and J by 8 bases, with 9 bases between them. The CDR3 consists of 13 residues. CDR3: CASSLAQRDEQFF. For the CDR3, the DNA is TGTGCCAGCAGCTTGGCCCAGCGCGATGAGCAGTTCTTC.

CDR3: CASSYSWDYNTGELFF. As DNA, the CDR3 is TGTGCCAGCAGTTACTCATGGGACTACAACACCGGGGAGCTGTTTTTT. The chain uses TRBV6-6 and TRBJ2-2; 7 bases are a match to TRBD2. V trimming: 0 bases; J trimming: 2 bases; junction bases outside the gene matches: 3. Germline CDR1 reads MNHNY; CDR2 reads SVGAGI (reference sequence). The CDR3 has 16 residues.

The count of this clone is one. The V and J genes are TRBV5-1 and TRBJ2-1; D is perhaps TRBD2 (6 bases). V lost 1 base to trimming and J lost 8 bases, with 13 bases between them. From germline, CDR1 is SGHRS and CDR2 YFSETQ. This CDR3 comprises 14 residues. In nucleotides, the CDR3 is TGCGCCAGCAGCTTGTTTTCGGGAGTTCATGAGCAGTTCTTC. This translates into CASSLFSGVHEQFF.

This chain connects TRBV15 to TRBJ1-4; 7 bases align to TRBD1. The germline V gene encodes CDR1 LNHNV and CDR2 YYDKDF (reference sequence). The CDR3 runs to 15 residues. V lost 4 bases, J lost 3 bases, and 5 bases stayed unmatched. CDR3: CATSKEGAANEKLFF. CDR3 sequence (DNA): TGTGCCACCAGCAAGGAGGGGGCAGCTAATGAAAAACTGTTTTTT. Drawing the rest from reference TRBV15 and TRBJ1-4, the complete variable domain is DAMVIQNPRYQVTQFGKPVTLSCSQTLNHNVMYWYQQKSSQAPKLLFHYYDKDFNNEADTPDNFQSRRPNTSFCFLDIRSPGLGDTAMYLCATSKEGAANEKLFFGSGTQLSVL.

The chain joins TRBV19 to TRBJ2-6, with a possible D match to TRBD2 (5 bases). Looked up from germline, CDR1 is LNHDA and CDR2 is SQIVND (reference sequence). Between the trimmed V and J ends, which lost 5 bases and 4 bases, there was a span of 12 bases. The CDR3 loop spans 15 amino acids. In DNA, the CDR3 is TGTGCCAGTAGTCCTCGGACGGGAGGGGCCAACGTCCTGACTTTC. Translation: CASSPRTGGANVLTF.

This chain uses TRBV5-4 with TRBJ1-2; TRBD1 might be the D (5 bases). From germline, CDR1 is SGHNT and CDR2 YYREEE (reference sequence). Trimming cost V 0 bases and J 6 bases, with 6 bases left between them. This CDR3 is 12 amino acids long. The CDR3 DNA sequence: TGTGCCAGCAGCTTGGAGGGGCATGGCTACACCTTC. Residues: CASSLEGHGYTF.

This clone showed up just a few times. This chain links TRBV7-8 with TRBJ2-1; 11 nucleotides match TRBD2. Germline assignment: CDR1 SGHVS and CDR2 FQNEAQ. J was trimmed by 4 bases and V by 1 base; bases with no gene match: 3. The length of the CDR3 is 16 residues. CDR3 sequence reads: CASSLGGLAEYNEQFF. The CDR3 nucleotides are TGTGCCAGCAGCTTAGGGGGACTAGCGGAATACAATGAGCAGTTCTTC. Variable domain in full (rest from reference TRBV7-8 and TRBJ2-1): GAGVSQSPRYKVAKRGQDVALRCDPISGHVSLFWYQQALGQGPEFLTYFQNEAQLDKSGLPSDRFFAERPEGSVSTLKIQRTQQEDSAVYLCASSLGGLAEYNEQFFGPGTRLTVL.

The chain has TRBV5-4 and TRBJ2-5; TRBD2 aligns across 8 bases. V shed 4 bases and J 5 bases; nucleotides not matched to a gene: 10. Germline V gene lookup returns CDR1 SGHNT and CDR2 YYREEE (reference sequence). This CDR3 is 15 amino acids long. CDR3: CASSPGSGSGETQYF. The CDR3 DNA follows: TGTGCCAGCAGCCCGGGGAGCGGGAGTGGGGAGACCCAGTACTTC.

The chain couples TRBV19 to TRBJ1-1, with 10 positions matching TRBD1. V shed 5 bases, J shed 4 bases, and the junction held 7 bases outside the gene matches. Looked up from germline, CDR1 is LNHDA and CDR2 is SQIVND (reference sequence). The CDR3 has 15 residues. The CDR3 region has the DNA TGTGCCAGTAGTTTCCGGACAGGGGGAACCACTGAAGCTTTCTTT. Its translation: CASSFRTGGTTEAFF.

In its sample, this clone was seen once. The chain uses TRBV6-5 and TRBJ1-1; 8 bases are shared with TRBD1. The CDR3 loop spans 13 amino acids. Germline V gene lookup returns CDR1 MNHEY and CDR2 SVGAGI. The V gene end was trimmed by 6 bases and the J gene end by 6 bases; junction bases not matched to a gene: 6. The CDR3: CASRTTGVAEAFF. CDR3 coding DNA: TGTGCCAGCAGGACGACAGGGGTCGCTGAAGCTTTCTTT.

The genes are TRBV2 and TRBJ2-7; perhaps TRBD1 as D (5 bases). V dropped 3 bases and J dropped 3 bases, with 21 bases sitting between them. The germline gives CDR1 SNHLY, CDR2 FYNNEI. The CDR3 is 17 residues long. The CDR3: CASSEEPQVGHHYEQYF. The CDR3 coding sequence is TGTGCCAGCAGTGAGGAGCCCCAGGTGGGGCACCACTACGAGCAGTACTTC.